This T cell receptor beta chain was profiled in a study of T cells of healthy individuals. The ends were cut back, 4 bases at V and 4 bases at J, with 14 bases in the middle. The CDR3 covers 15 residues. From germline, CDR1 is SGHRS and CDR2 YFSETQ. One entry per CDR3 protein, called by TCRdb with MiXCR from the 5' RACE reads. The repertoire holds about 63,000 distinct CDR3 sequences, with roughly 17% as singletons. This clonotype was observed many times. The rearrangement joins TRBV5-1 to TRBJ2-2, with no clear D. The sequence was collected from a human donor in good health. This CDR3 is CASSLGAVGTGELFF. CDR3 coding DNA: TGCGCCAGCAGCCTCGGTGCGGTGGGCACCGGGGAGCTGTTTTTT.